This record covers a single TCR beta chain. Trimming stripped 6 bases from V and 1 base from J, with 12 bases between. CDR1 and CDR2 (germline): KGHSH, LQKENI. CDR3 size: 14 residues. The source of the sample is a study of blood T cells in healthy people across ages. A second roughly 6 to 12 cycle PCR used barcoded and J-beta primers. TCRdb processed the 5' RACE reads anew with MiXCR; each CDR3 protein has one entry. The table includes about a million distinct CDR3 sequences, 30% to 40% detected once. The sequenced material came from blood. The chain carries TRBV18 and TRBJ1-1, with a possible D match to TRBD1 (6 bases). The receptor was isolated from a young man in good health. The CDR3 sequence is CASSGGSSNTEAFF. The CDR3, as DNA: TGTGCCAGCTCCGGGGGCAGCTCGAACACTGAAGCTTTCTTT.